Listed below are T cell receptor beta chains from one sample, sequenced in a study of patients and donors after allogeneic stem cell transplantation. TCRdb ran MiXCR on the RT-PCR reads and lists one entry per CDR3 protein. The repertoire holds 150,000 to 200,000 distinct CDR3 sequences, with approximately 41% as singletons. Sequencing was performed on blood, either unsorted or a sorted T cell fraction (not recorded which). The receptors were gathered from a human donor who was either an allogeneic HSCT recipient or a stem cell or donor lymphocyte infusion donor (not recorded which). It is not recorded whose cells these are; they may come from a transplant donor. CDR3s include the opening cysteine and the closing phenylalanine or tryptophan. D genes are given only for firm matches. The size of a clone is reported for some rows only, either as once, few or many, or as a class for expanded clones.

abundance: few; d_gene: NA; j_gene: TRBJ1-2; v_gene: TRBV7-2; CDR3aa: CASSLGSLNYGYTF; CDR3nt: TGTGCCAGCAGCTTAGGGTCGCTTAACTATGGCTACACCTTC
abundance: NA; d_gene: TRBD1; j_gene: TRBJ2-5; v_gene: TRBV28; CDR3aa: CASSLQGALVWTQYF; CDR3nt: TGTGCCAGCAGTTTACAGGGGGCGCTTGTTTGGACCCAGTACTTC
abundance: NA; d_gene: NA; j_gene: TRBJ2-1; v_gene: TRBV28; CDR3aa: CASSPFGWSANNEQFF; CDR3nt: TGTGCCAGCAGCCCATTCGGGTGGAGTGCTAACAATGAGCAGTTCTTC
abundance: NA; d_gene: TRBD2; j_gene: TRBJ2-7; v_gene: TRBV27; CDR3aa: CASSLSQREFLFSGPYEQYF; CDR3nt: TGTGCCAGCAGTTTATCGCAGCGGGAGTTTTTATTTTCGGGCCCCTACGAGCAGTACTTC
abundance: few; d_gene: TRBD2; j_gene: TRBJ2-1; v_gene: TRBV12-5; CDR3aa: CASGPGTSGIKNEQFF; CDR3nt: TGTGCTAGTGGTCCCGGGACTAGCGGGATTAAGAATGAGCAGTTCTTC
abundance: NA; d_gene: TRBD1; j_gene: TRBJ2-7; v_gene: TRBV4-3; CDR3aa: CASSQHRGIEQYF; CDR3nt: TGCGCCAGCAGCCAGCACAGGGGAATCGAGCAGTACTTC
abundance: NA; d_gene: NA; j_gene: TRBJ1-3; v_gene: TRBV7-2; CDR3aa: CASALGSSGNTIYF; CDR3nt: TGTGCCAGCGCGCTGGGGAGCTCTGGAAACACCATATATTTT
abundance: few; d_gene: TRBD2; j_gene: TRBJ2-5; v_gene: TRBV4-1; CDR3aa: CASSQDWLAGQETQYF; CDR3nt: TGCGCCAGCAGCCAAGATTGGCTAGCGGGGCAAGAGACCCAGTACTTC
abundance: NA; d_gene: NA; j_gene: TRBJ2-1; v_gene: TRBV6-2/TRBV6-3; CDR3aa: CASSSGSEQFF; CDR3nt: TGTGCCAGCAGTTCAGGGAGTGAGCAGTTCTTC
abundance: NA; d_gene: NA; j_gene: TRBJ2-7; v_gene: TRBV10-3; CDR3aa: CATFGSSYEQYF; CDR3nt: TGTGCCACATTTGGGTCCTCCTACGAGCAGTACTTC
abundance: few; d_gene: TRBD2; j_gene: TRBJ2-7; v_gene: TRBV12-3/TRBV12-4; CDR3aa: CASSRLAGGTYEQYF; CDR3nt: TGTGCCAGCAGCCGACTAGCGGGCGGAACCTACGAGCAGTACTTC
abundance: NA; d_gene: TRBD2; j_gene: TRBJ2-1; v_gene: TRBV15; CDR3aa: CATSEAGASNEQFF; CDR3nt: TGTGCCACCAGCGAAGCGGGAGCGTCCAATGAGCAGTTCTTC
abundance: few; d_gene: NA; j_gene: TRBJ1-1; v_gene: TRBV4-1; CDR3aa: CASSQTRGNTEAFF; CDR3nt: TGCGCCAGCAGCCAAACCCGGGGGAACACTGAAGCTTTCTTT
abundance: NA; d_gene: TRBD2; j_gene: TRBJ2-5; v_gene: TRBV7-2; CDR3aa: CASSLGGLDHETQYF; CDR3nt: TGTGCCAGCAGCTTAGGAGGACTAGATCACGAGACCCAGTACTTC
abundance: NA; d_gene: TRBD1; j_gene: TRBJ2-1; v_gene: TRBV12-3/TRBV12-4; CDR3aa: CASSRGGTGRFF; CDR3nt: TGTGCCAGCAGCCGTGGGGGGACAGGGAGGTTCTTC
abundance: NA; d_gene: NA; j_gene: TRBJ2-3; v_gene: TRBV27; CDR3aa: CASSFEGPWRMADTQYF; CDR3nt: TGTGCCAGCAGTTTTGAAGGGCCTTGGAGGATGGCAGATACGCAGTATTTT